The rows below give T cell receptor beta chains drawn from one sample of a study of technical replicates of blood from a few donors. The repertoire was sequenced with immunoSEQ multiplex PCR; TCRdb's copy has only in-frame clones and lacks some. This sample yields 60,000 or so clones, of which roughly 97% are seen a single time; 0.19% belongs to the top ten. The sequenced sample was T cells isolated from PBMCs. Source of these receptors: a human donor in good health. Both conserved end residues are part of each CDR3. Fields, in order: CDR3 length, clone size, J gene, V gene, D gene, CDR3 DNA, CDR3 protein. A D gene is named only where the DNA matches it firmly. Clone size is shown for a subset of rows, as once, few, many or a class of expanded clone.

>15|NA|TRBJ2-7|TRBV4-1|TRBD1
TGCGCCAGCAGCCAAGATGACAGGGTTTTCTACGAGCAGTACTTC
CASSQDDRVFYEQYF
>17|NA|TRBJ2-3|TRBV28|TRBD2
TGTGCCAGCAGCAGCCAGGGAGGCGGGGGGTTCACAGATACGCAGTATTTT
CASSSQGGGGFTDTQYF
>16|once|TRBJ2-1|TRBV27|TRBD2
TGTGCCAGCAGTGCCGGGACTAGCGGTTTATACAATGAGCAGTTCTTC
CASSAGTSGLYNEQFF
>15|NA|TRBJ1-6|TRBV4-1|NA
TGCGCCAGCAGCCAAGTGGGGCAGGTTAGCCCACCCCTCCACTTT
CASSQVGQVSPPLHF
>12|NA|TRBJ1-2|TRBV27|NA
TGTGCCAGCAGTTTTGGCGGCTATGGCTACACCTTC
CASSFGGYGYTF
>14|NA|TRBJ2-1|TRBV19|TRBD1
TGTGCCAGTAGTATTTGGGACAGGGACAATGAGCAGTTCTTC
CASSIWDRDNEQFF
>16|NA|TRBJ1-2|TRBV7-8|TRBD1
TGTGCCAGCAGCTACAGACAGGGCTCTCCCACCTATGGCTACACCTTC
CASSYRQGSPTYGYTF
>16|NA|TRBJ2-2|TRBV9|NA
TGTGCCAGCAGCATGACGGGGGACGCGAACACCGGGGAGCTGTTTTTT
CASSMTGDANTGELFF
>15|NA|TRBJ2-5|TRBV30|TRBD1
TGTGCCTGGAGTGTCTCTATGACAGGGATAGAGACCCAGTACTTC
CAWSVSMTGIETQYF
>14|few|TRBJ2-7|TRBV5-5|NA
TGTGCCAGCAGCTTGGTACAGGGTAGGCACGAGCAGTACTTC
CASSLVQGRHEQYF
>13|NA|TRBJ2-7|TRBV6-4|NA
TGTGCCAGCAGTGACTCGGTTATACACAGGCAGTACTTC
CASSDSVIHRQYF
>17|NA|TRBJ2-1|TRBV11-2|TRBD2
TGTGCCAGCAGCTTAGTTATGGAGCGGGGGGGCGTACGGGAGCAGTTCTTC
CASSLVMERGGVREQFF
>15|NA|TRBJ2-1|TRBV6-4|NA
TGTGCCAGCAGTGACTCAGCGACCTCCTACAATGAGCAGTTCTTC
CASSDSATSYNEQFF
>17|NA|TRBJ2-3|TRBV5-1|TRBD2
TGCGCCAGCAGCCCATATCTCACTAGCGGGGGGCGGGATACGCAGTATTTT
CASSPYLTSGGRDTQYF
>15|NA|TRBJ1-1|TRBV5-4|NA
TGTGCCAGCAGCTTGGCCTTTGGGGGAGGCACTGAAGCTTTCTTT
CASSLAFGGGTEAFF
>14|NA|TRBJ1-1|TRBV5-1|NA
TGCGCCAGCAGCTTGACAGGGCTGAACACTGAAGCTTTCTTT
CASSLTGLNTEAFF
>11|NA|TRBJ2-7|TRBV10-3|NA
TGTGCCACAGGGCCCCCACCCGAGCAGTACTTC
CATGPPPEQYF
>14|NA|TRBJ2-7|TRBV13|NA
TGTGCCAGCAGTCGACTCGAGAGCACCTACGAGCAGTACTTC
CASSRLESTYEQYF
>16|NA|TRBJ1-2|TRBV7-9|NA
TGTGCCAGCAGCTTAGAAGGGTTCGGGATTCGCTATGGCTACACCTTC
CASSLEGFGIRYGYTF
>16|NA|TRBJ2-1|TRBV11-2|NA
TGTGCCAGCAGCGCTCGCTTCGGGATCTCCTACAATGAGCAGTTCTTC
CASSARFGISYNEQFF
>17|NA|TRBJ2-5|TRBV25-1|NA
TGTGCCAGCGAGGGCAATTTTCGTCCCCCGCGACAAGAGACCCAGTACTTC
CASEGNFRPPRQETQYF
>13|NA|TRBJ1-1|TRBV28|NA
TGTGCCAGCAGTCGAGATCGGACAGAAGAAGCTTTCTTT
CASSRDRTEEAFF
>16|NA|TRBJ2-7|TRBV19|TRBD2
TGTGCCAGTAGCCACCACCTAGCGGGTAATACCTACGAGCAGTACTTC
CASSHHLAGNTYEQYF
>13|NA|TRBJ1-1|TRBV7-3|TRBD1
TGTGCCAGCAGTACTAACAGGGGTACTGAAGCTTTCTTT
CASSTNRGTEAFF
>14|NA|TRBJ2-7|TRBV5-1|NA
TGCGCCAGCAGCGTGGCGGGACAGATATACGAGCAGTACTTC
CASSVAGQIYEQYF
>11|NA|TRBJ2-7|TRBV7-9|NA
TGTGCCAGCAGCGTCAACTACGAGCAGTACTTC
CASSVNYEQYF
>14|NA|TRBJ2-3|TRBV2|NA
TGTGCCAGCAGGCTCAGGGACTTCACAGATACGCAGTATTTT
CASRLRDFTDTQYF
>16|NA|TRBJ1-2|TRBV27|TRBD1
TGTGCCAGCAGTTCCGGACAGGGACCTATTAACTATGGCTACACCTTC
CASSSGQGPINYGYTF
>16|NA|TRBJ2-1|TRBV5-1|TRBD2
TGCGCCAGCAGCACGCTGGGGAGGGTTACTCACAATGAGCAGTTCTTC
CASSTLGRVTHNEQFF
>15|NA|TRBJ2-3|TRBV9|TRBD2
TGTGCCAGCAGTTTGCGGGCGGGGGGGCCAGATACGCAGTATTTT
CASSLRAGGPDTQYF
>16|NA|TRBJ2-3|TRBV19|NA
TGTGCCAGTAGTAGATTACAGGGCATCGGCACAGATACGCAGTATTTT
CASSRLQGIGTDTQYF
>18|NA|TRBJ2-3|TRBV4-1|NA
TGCGCCAGCAGCCAAGATTTTAAGGCGGGATGGGTAGTTGATACGCAGTATTTT
CASSQDFKAGWVVDTQYF
>14|NA|TRBJ2-5|TRBV5-6|TRBD2
TGTGCCAGCAGCTTGTATGCTAGCGGGGAGACCCAGTACTTC
CASSLYASGETQYF
>16|NA|TRBJ2-7|TRBV5-6|TRBD1
TGTGCCAGCAGCATAATGACAGGGGTGCGGACCTACGAGCAGTACTTC
CASSIMTGVRTYEQYF
>14|NA|TRBJ2-7|TRBV4-1|TRBD1
TGCGCCAGCAGCCAAGAAGGGACAGGGGGTGAGCAGTACTTC
CASSQEGTGGEQYF
>15|once|TRBJ2-7|TRBV5-6|TRBD2
TGTGCCAGCAGTTTTGGACTAGCGGGAGCCCACGAGCAGTACTTC
CASSFGLAGAHEQYF
>15|NA|TRBJ1-3|TRBV11-3|NA
TGTGCCAGCAGCTTAGACCCCAGCTCTGGAAACACCATATATTTT
CASSLDPSSGNTIYF
>13|once|TRBJ1-1|TRBV18|NA
TGTGCCAGCTCAGGGGGGATGAACACTGAAGCTTTCTTT
CASSGGMNTEAFF
>14|NA|TRBJ1-1|TRBV28|NA
TGTGCCAGCAACGCCCTGGGCCGGTACACTGAAGCTTTCTTT
CASNALGRYTEAFF
>15|NA|TRBJ2-5|TRBV2|TRBD1
TGTGCCAGCAGTACCGGGACAGCCAGTATAGAGTCCCAGTACTTC
CASSTGTASIESQYF
>12|NA|TRBJ1-1|TRBV13|NA
TGTGCCAGCAGCCTCGGGAACACTGAAGCTTTCTTT
CASSLGNTEAFF
>13|NA|TRBJ2-1|TRBV4-1|NA
TGCGCCAGCAGCCAAGACAGGGTCACTGAGCAGTTCTTC
CASSQDRVTEQFF
>15|NA|TRBJ2-1|TRBV5-1|TRBD1
TGCGCCAGCAGCTTGTTAGGACAGGGAGGTAATGAGCAGTTCTTC
CASSLLGQGGNEQFF
>13|NA|TRBJ2-7|TRBV9|NA
TGTGCCAGCAGCGTAGGGGGGCGGAAGGAGCAGTACTTC
CASSVGGRKEQYF
>11|NA|TRBJ2-1|TRBV10-3|NA
TGTGCCATCTCAGGAAGCAATGAGCAGTTCTTC
CAISGSNEQFF
>16|NA|TRBJ2-4|TRBV15|NA
TGTGCCACCAGCAGCCCCTCTGAGTCAGCCAAAAACATTCAGTACTTC
CATSSPSESAKNIQYF
>17|NA|TRBJ1-2|TRBV10-3|NA
TGTGCCATCAGTGAAGCGGACTCAGGGACTGCCTACTATGGCTACACCTTC
CAISEADSGTAYYGYTF
>18|NA|TRBJ2-5|TRBV7-3|TRBD2
TGTGCCAGCAGCTTATCAGGTGCGGGGGGCCTCTTTCAACCCCCCCAGTACTTC
CASSLSGAGGLFQPPQYF
>15|NA|TRBJ2-5|TRBV9|TRBD2
TGTGCCAGCAGCGCCGGGACTAGCGGGAAAGAGACCCAGTACTTC
CASSAGTSGKETQYF